The clone carrying this T cell receptor beta chain was picked up a small number of times. Combining a sample-barcoded 5' primer with a J-beta primer mix, a second PCR ran for roughly 6 to 11 cycles. TCRdb redid the calling of the 5' RACE reads with MiXCR, one entry per CDR3 protein. The sample records more than 1,000,000 distinct CDR3 sequences, approximately 26% being singletons. This sample stems from a study of blood T cells in healthy people across ages. V lost 5 bases and J lost 5, with 12 bases in between. The CDR3 is 13 residues long. In germline, CDR1 is SEHNR, CDR2 FQNEAQ (reference sequence). This sample also belongs to another study, concerning T cells of mothers and their children.

Sequencing used blood. The gene calls are TRBV7-9 and TRBJ2-5, with D unresolved. This TCR came from a girl aged 2 to 10 in good health. Here the CDR3 DNA reads TGTGCCAGCAGCAATAGTATGGTCGAGACCCAGTACTTC. It yields the protein CASSNSMVETQYF.